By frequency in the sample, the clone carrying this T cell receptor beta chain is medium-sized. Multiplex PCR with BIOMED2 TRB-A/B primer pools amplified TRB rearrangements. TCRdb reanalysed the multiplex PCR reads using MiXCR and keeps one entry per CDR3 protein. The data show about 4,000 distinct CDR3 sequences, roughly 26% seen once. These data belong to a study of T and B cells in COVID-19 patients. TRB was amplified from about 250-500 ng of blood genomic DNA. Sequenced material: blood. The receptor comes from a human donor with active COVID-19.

CDR3 region: CASSLGAESSYEQYF. For the CDR3, the DNA is TGTGCCAGCTCTCTTGGGGCGGAAAGCTCCTACGAGCAGTACTTC. This sequence joins TRBV6-5 and TRBJ2-7; a possible D gene is TRBD1 (5 bases). Trimming removed 8 bases at V and 0 bases at J, with 17 bases between. Looked up from germline, CDR1 is MNHEY and CDR2 is SVGAGI. The CDR3 has 15 residues.